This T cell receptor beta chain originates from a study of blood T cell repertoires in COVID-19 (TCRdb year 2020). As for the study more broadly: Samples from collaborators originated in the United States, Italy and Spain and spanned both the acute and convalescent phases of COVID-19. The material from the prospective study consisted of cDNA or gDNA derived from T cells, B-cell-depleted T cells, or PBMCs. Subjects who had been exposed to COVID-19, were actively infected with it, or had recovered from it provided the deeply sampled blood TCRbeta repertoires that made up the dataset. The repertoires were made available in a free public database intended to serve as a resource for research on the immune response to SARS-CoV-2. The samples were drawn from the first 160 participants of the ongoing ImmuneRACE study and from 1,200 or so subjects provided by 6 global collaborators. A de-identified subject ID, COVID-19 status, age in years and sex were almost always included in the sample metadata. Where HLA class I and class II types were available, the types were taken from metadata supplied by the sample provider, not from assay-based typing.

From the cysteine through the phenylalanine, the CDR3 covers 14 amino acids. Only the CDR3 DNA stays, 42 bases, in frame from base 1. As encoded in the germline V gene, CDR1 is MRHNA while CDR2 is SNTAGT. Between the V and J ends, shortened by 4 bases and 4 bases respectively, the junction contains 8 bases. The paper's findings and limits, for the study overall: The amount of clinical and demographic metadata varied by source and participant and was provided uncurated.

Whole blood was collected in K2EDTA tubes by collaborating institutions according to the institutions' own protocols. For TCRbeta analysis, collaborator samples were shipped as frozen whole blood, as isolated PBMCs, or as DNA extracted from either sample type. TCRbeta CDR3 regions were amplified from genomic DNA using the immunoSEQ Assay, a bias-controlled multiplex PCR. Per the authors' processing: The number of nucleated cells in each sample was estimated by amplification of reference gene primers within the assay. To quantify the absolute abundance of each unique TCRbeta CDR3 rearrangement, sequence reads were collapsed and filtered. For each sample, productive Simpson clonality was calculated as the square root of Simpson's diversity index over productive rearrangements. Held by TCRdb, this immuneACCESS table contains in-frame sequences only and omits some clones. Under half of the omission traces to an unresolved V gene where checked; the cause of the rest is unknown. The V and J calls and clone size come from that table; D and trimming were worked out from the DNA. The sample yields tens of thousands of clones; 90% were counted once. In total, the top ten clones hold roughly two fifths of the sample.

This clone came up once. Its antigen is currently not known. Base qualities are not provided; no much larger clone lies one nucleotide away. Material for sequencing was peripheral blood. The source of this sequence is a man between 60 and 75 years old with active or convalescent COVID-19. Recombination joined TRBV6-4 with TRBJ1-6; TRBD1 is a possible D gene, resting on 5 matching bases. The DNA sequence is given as TGTGCCAGCAGTGCAGGGTTTTATAATTCACCCCTCCACTTT. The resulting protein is CASSAGFYNSPLHF.